The clone carrying this TCR beta chain has a handful of counts. Its antigen remains unknown. Trimming took off 5 bases at V and 4 bases at J, with 12 bases between the two ends. The CDR3 contains 13 residues. The germline V gene encodes CDR1 SGHTA and CDR2 FQGNSA. This sample is part of a study of response to subunit inactivated influenza vaccine. TCRdb re-derived calls from the RT-PCR reads in MiXCR, one entry per CDR3 protein. Among under 500,000 distinct CDR3 sequences listed, approximately 11% were seen once. Study-level points and caveats: Few new T cells, the authors suggested, are recruited by each seasonal influenza vaccination.

Source: PBMCs from blood, taken roughly 45 days after vaccination. The V and J genes are TRBV7-2 and TRBJ2-7; D is ambiguous. This clonotype originated in a man aged 50-60 years who received an inactivated influenza vaccine. CDR3 sequence (DNA): TGTGCCAGCAGCCCCCGGATGGCGTACGAGCAGTACTTC. It is translated as CASSPRMAYEQYF.